This T cell receptor (beta chain) was identified during a study of cytomegalovirus exposure and HLA in healthy donors. The overall study: Tens of millions of unique TCRs from HLA-typed donors were held in an early release of data. Overall study findings and caveats: Productive rates of about 87% or about 30% were seen for most TCR beta V segments in an earlier analysis. In vitro checks showed that a few CMV-associated chains really do target CMV antigens.

In regard to this clone: Its cognate antigen is unknown.

In the PCR, 60 Vbeta and 13 Jbeta primers were used. Data came from immunoSEQ multiplex PCR; TCRdb stores just in-frame clones and leaves some out. The data hold 180,000 or so clones, with around 82% observed a single time. The receptor's source is a woman aged 25 to 45 in good health and CMV-seropositive. Sequencing input: PBMCs.

In DNA form, the CDR3 reads TGCGCCAGCAGCCAGGATGGAGCGGGGGGGTCTACAGATACGCAGTATTTT. This codes for CASSQDGAGGSTDTQYF. V and J are TRBV4-1 and TRBJ2-3; 10 bases are shared with TRBD2. Germline CDR1 and CDR2: MGHRA and YSYEKL. The CDR3 spans 17 residues. V lost 3 bases, J lost 3 bases, and 9 bases stayed unmatched.